This TCR beta chain derives from a study of T cells after yellow fever vaccination. The study's findings and limits: Reappearing after the booster were most of the clones from primary vaccination (roughly 95% CD4, 85% to 90% CD8). Secondary responses were weaker yet peaked faster, day 5 versus 15. The bulk population could contribute abundant contaminating clonotypes to FACS-sorted repertoires.

V gave up 1 base and J gave up 0 bases, with 10 bases separating them. The CDR3 length is 17 residues. Germline CDR1 reads LGHNA; CDR2 reads YSLEER. A single record per CDR3 protein comes from TCRdb applying MiXCR to the 5' RACE reads. The top ten clones hold around 15% of a sample with 620,000 or so distinct CDR3 sequences, around 16% of them seen once. This clonotype occurred a few times. Its target is not known. The V call is TRBV4-3, the J call TRBJ2-6; D is unclear. Specimen: PBMCs, collected 5 days after the first yellow fever vaccination. This receptor was taken from a man aged 18 to 30 who received the YFV17D yellow fever vaccine. The CDR3 region has the DNA TGCGCCAGCAGCCAAGGTACAGTCGTCTCTGGGGCCAACGTCCTGACTTTC. This translates into CASSQGTVVSGANVLTF.